This TCR beta chain was observed in a study of CD8+CD57+ T cells in acquired aplastic anemia. At the level of the study: DNA per sorted CD4+ or CD8+ sample ranged about 0.2 to 30 ug, averaging around 3.2 ug. Read counts for CD4+ cells (from healthy donors) averaged around 10 million.

Study findings and constraints: A significant difference in CD8+ Simpson's diversity between patients and controls was not found. Shared by patients and controls, around 27 CD8+ CDR3s were abundant in patients.

The use of genomic DNA as template underpinned the TCR beta VDJ and CDR3 profiling. TCRdb reprocessed the reads via MiXCR and lists one record per CDR3 protein. There are roughly 190,000 distinct CDR3 sequences in the sample; about half occur only once, and roughly 15% lies in the top ten. This clonotype came up many times. The antigen remains unidentified. V was clipped by 1 base and J by 3 bases, with 10 bases between them. There are 14 residues in the CDR3. Germline V gene lookup returns CDR1 SGDLS and CDR2 YYNGEE. Input material: sorted CD4+, CD8+, or CD8+CD57+ T cells (not recorded which) from PBMCs. The chain couples TRBV9 to TRBJ1-1; D gene ambiguous. This receptor was taken from a human donor in good health, serving as a control. The CDR3 DNA reads as TGTGCCAGCAGCGTAACACCAGTGGACACTGAAGCTTTCTTT. This codes for CASSVTPVDTEAFF.